This T cell receptor beta chain was recorded in a study of control samples from healthy donors and cancer patients. V shed 4 bases and J 7 bases; nucleotides not matched to a gene: 2. The CDR3 runs to 12 residues. Germline V gene sequence: CDR1 KGHDR, CDR2 SFDVKD. Here immunoSEQ multiplex PCR was the method, and the copy in TCRdb shows in-frame clones only, minus some. The data hold under 450,000 clones, with 80% to 95% observed a single time. The sequence came from a man between 35 and 55 years old with head and neck cancer. Sequencing used PBMCs. This chain connects TRBV24-1 to TRBJ1-2; 7 bases match TRBD1. Written as DNA, the CDR3 is TGTGCCACCAGTGAGACAGGGAGTGGCTACACCTTC. This encodes CATSETGSGYTF.